One T cell receptor (beta chain) is described in this entry. Its antigen is unknown. From germline, CDR1 is SGDLS and CDR2 YYNGEE. CDR3 length: 17 residues. Trimming shortened V by 4 bases and J by 0 bases, and 17 bases separated the two germline ends. Sequencing was performed with immunoSEQ multiplex PCR; in TCRdb, only in-frame clones are kept and a portion is missing. The table has about 73,000 clones, roughly 73% seen once. This entry is derived from a study of vaccination effects on CD4 cells after COVID-19. Subsequent to 10 days of culture, CD4+ T cells were isolated. Participants got two doses of BNT162b2 or mRNA-1273 vaccine.

The source was CD4+ T cells from PBMCs cultured without peptide, collected after COVID-19 vaccination. The sequence came from a human donor who received a COVID-19 vaccine. The chain combines TRBV9 with TRBJ2-4; tentatively, D is TRBD1 (6 bases). CDR3 DNA: TGTGCCAGCAGCCCCTCCGGACAGTTTGTAGCCAAAAACATTCAGTACTTC. Translating gives CASSPSGQFVAKNIQYF.